These T cell receptor beta chains were read from a single sample in a study of blood T cells in healthy people across ages. One entry per CDR3 protein results from TCRdb running MiXCR on the 5' RACE reads. The table includes about 1 million distinct CDR3 sequences, more than 40% detected once. Sequences were obtained from blood. The receptors here all came from a woman aged 55-70 years in good health. Each CDR3 is given with its conserved first and last residue. D genes are given only for firm matches. Clone size is not always given. Where it is, it says once, few, many or a class for expanded clones.

v_call	j_call	d_call	clone_size	cdr3_nt	cdr3_aa
TRBV7-9	TRBJ2-7	-	-	TGTGCCAGCAGCTTAGGGCCCACGGATCTTCTGCCCCCCTACGAGCAGTACTTC	CASSLGPTDLLPPYEQYF
TRBV2	TRBJ2-7	-	few	TGTGCCAGCAGCTTGGATCTCAGGGGAGGCGAGCAGTACTTC	CASSLDLRGGEQYF
TRBV7-9	TRBJ2-1	-	many	TGTGCCAGCAGCCCGACTAGTGGGTCCTACAATGAGCAGTTCTTC	CASSPTSGSYNEQFF
TRBV6-6	TRBJ2-5	TRBD1	few	TGTGCCAGCACCCTACAGGGGGGGACCCAGTACTTC	CASTLQGGTQYF
TRBV28	TRBJ2-3	TRBD1	few	TGTGCCAGCAGTTTCCCCTCGGACAGGGGGACAGATACGCAGTATTTT	CASSFPSDRGTDTQYF
TRBV6-2/TRBV6-3	TRBJ2-1	-	-	TGTGCCAGCAGACTCCTCCGGGCAAATGAGCAGTTCTTC	CASRLLRANEQFF
TRBV7-2	TRBJ2-5	TRBD2	-	TGTGCCAGCAGCCCCCGCCTACTAGCGGGAGTTGAGACCCAGTACTTC	CASSPRLLAGVETQYF
TRBV29-1	TRBJ2-1	-	-	TGCAGCGTTGGGGTCCGTGAGCAGTTCTTC	CSVGVREQFF
TRBV28	TRBJ1-2	-	-	TGTGCCAGCAGAACACTCGGAGACAGATTGAGTAGGGACTATGGCTACACCTTC	CASRTLGDRLSRDYGYTF
TRBV18	TRBJ2-7	-	-	TGTGCCAGCCCACCAGTTACCGGGCAGGTCAGCTCCTACGAGCAGTACTTC	CASPPVTGQVSSYEQYF
TRBV7-9	TRBJ1-2	-	few	TGTGCCAGCAGCTTAGCGGGCAGGCTCCCCGGCTACACCTTC	CASSLAGRLPGYTF
TRBV20-1	TRBJ2-1	TRBD2	few	TGCAGTGCCACTCCGGGGGGAGGGCCTAGGTCCTACAATGAGCAGTTCTTC	CSATPGGGPRSYNEQFF
TRBV7-3	TRBJ1-1	TRBD1	-	TGTGCCAGCAGCTCCACGACAGGGAGCACTGAAGCTTTCTTT	CASSSTTGSTEAFF
TRBV5-1	TRBJ2-7	TRBD2	few	TGCGCCAGCAGCAGCGAGGGACTAGCGGGGAACTACGAGCAGTACTTC	CASSSEGLAGNYEQYF
TRBV6-1	TRBJ2-1	-	-	TGTGCCAGCAGGGCAGGCCCCATGACACGTCTTCACCAAGAGACCCAGTTCTTC	CASRAGPMTRLHQETQFF
TRBV21-1	TRBJ2-7	-	-	TGTGCCAGCAGCACAAAAATCGGGACAGGGAGGGACGAGCAGTACTTC	CASSTKIGTGRDEQYF
TRBV5-1	TRBJ2-7	-	few	TGCGCCAGCAGCTTTAACTCCTTAAGCGCCTACGAGCAGTACTTC	CASSFNSLSAYEQYF
TRBV6-5	TRBJ1-5	-	few	TGTGCCAGCAGTCAGAGGGGCTTAGGGCCCCAGCATTTT	CASSQRGLGPQHF
TRBV5-1	TRBJ1-1	TRBD1	-	TGCGCCAGCAGCGACAGGGGGCAGGAAGCTTTCTTT	CASSDRGQEAFF
TRBV25-1	TRBJ2-3	-	-	TGTGCCAGCAGTGAATCAGGCGGGAACACAGATACGCAGTATTTT	CASSESGGNTDTQYF
TRBV7-2	TRBJ1-6	-	-	TGTGCCAGCAGCTCCAGGGCTTATAATTCACCCCTCCACTTT	CASSSRAYNSPLHF
TRBV10-2	TRBJ1-5	-	-	TGCGCCAGCAGTGAGTCGAGTGGTTATCAGCCCCAGCATTTT	CASSESSGYQPQHF
TRBV19	TRBJ2-3	TRBD1	-	TGTGCCAGTAGACCTCTGCGACAGGGGGCGAGCACAGATACGCAGTATTTT	CASRPLRQGASTDTQYF
TRBV29-1	TRBJ2-7	TRBD2	few	TGCAGCGCGGGTGTTGACGGGACTAGCGGGCTGCCCGGTTACAATGAGCAGTACTTC	CSAGVDGTSGLPGYNEQYF
TRBV9	TRBJ2-7	TRBD2	-	TGTGCCAGCAGCCCCTCCAGACTAGCCGACAATGAGCAGTACTTC	CASSPSRLADNEQYF
TRBV5-1	TRBJ2-1	-	-	TGCGCCAGCAGAATACAGGAGAGCTCCTACAATGAGCAGTTCTTC	CASRIQESSYNEQFF
TRBV15	TRBJ2-1	TRBD2	-	TGTGCCACCAGCAGAGATCGAGCTAGCGGATACAATGAGCAGTTCTTC	CATSRDRASGYNEQFF
TRBV27	TRBJ2-3	TRBD1	few	TGTGCCAGCAGTTCAACAGGGGAATTCACAGATACGCAGTATTTT	CASSSTGEFTDTQYF
TRBV11-2	TRBJ2-7	TRBD1	few	TGTGCCAGCAGCTTAGATAGACAGGGGGGCGAGCAGTACTTC	CASSLDRQGGEQYF
TRBV25-1	TRBJ1-2	-	-	TGTGCCAGCAGTGATCTAAGGGGGGCAAACTATGGCTACACCTTC	CASSDLRGANYGYTF
TRBV9	TRBJ2-5	-	-	TGTGCCAGCAGCTCGGGACTTGGAGGAGAGACCCAGTACTTC	CASSSGLGGETQYF
TRBV13	TRBJ2-7	-	-	TGTGCCAGCAGCCCGCAGACTAGTGGCGAGCAGTACTTC	CASSPQTSGEQYF
TRBV7-8	TRBJ2-3	TRBD1	few	TGTGCCAGCAGCTCATTCGTCTCCGGACAGGGACAAGATACGCAGTATTTT	CASSSFVSGQGQDTQYF
TRBV29-1	TRBJ2-1	-	-	TGCACCGGTAGGTCAGGTAGCTCCTACAATGAGCAGTTCTTC	CTGRSGSSYNEQFF
TRBV7-9	TRBJ2-2	TRBD1	-	TGTGCCAGCAGCCCGGACAGGGGAAGGGACGGGGAGCTGTTTTTT	CASSPDRGRDGELFF
TRBV12-3/TRBV12-4	TRBJ1-6	-	-	TGTGCCACCTCTAGGGGGAACAATAATTCACCCCTCCACTTT	CATSRGNNNSPLHF
TRBV5-1	TRBJ2-1	-	-	TGCGCCAGCAGCTTGGCCCCGGGGCCCGCGACTGAGCAGTTCTTC	CASSLAPGPATEQFF